This T cell receptor (beta chain) was captured in a study of blood T cells in healthy people across ages. Turning to the study itself: About one barcoded beta molecule was captured per two T cells (by template switching).

As for this clonotype: Its antigen remains unidentified.

This CDR3 spans 19 amino acids. Germline V gene lookup returns CDR1 MDHEN and CDR2 SYDVKM. The trim removed 7 bases at V and 8 bases at J, leaving 21 bases unmatched. Study observations and caveats: CMV status of donors was unknown, possibly confounding expanded clonotype changes. Older age coincided with a roughly linear decline in TCR beta diversity per million T cells.

A second 7 to 11 cycle PCR used barcoded and J-beta primers. TCRdb ran MiXCR on the 5' RACE reads and lists one entry per CDR3 protein. Among about 780,000 distinct CDR3 sequences listed, about 45% were seen once. Sequencing was performed on blood. This TCR was sampled from a man older than 75 in good health. The J gene is TRBJ2-1, the V gene TRBV28, with 12 bases matching TRBD1. The CDR3 loop reads CASKVGTGGGLARLHEQFF. The CDR3 DNA follows: TGTGCCAGCAAGGTCGGGACAGGGGGCGGGTTAGCTCGTCTTCATGAGCAGTTCTTC. The complete variable domain, with remaining parts taken from reference TRBV28 and TRBJ2-1, reads DVKVTQSSRYLVKRTGEKVFLECVQDMDHENMFWYRQDPGLGLRLIYFSYDVKMKEKGDIPEGYSVSREKKERFSLILESASTNQTSMYLCASKVGTGGGLARLHEQFFGPGTRLTVL.